This T cell receptor beta chain came from a study of blood T cells in healthy people across ages. The germline gives CDR1 DFQATT, CDR2 SNEGSKA (reference sequence). The CDR3 runs to 11 residues. V dropped 5 bases and J dropped 3 bases, with 5 bases sitting between them. This clonotype was counted a few times. A sample-barcoded 5' primer and a J-beta primer mix were used in a second PCR of roughly 7 to 11 cycles. Each CDR3 protein gets one entry after TCRdb re-called the 5' RACE reads with MiXCR. The sample has approximately 780,000 distinct CDR3 sequences, around a quarter seen once. This same sample was also taken into another study, of T cells of mothers and their children. That investigation notes: The second PCR used the M1S primer, and this primer added sample barcodes and 2-4 random nucleotides.

This clonotype was sampled from a boy between 10 and 17 years old in good health. Sequencing was performed on blood. The V call is TRBV20-1, the J call TRBJ1-5; D uncertain. Here the CDR3 reads CSAGYNQPQHF. CDR3 nucleotides: TGCAGTGCTGGTTACAATCAGCCCCAGCATTTT.